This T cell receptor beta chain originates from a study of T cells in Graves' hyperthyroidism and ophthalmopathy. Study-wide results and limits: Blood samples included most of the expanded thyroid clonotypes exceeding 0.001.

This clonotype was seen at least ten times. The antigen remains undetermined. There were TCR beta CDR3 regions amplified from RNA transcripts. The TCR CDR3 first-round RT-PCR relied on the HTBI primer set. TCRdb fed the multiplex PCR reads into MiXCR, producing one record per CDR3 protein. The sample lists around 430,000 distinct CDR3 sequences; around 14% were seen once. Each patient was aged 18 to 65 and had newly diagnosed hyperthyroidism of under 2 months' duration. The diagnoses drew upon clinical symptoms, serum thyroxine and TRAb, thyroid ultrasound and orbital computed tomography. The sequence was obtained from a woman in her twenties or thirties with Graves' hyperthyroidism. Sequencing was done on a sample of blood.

The CDR3 DNA reads as TGTGCCAGCAGCCAAGTGGTTGCCAATGGCGAGCAGTACTTC. Translating it yields CASSQVVANGEQYF. The chain is built from TRBV3-1 and TRBJ2-7; D not certain. The CDR3 contains 14 residues. Trimming shortened V by 1 base and J by 6 bases, and 13 bases separated the two germline ends. Germline V lookup: CDR1 LGHDT, CDR2 YNNKEL (reference sequence).